The entry below describes one T cell receptor beta chain. Its antigen is undetermined. This CDR3 has 15 amino acids. The germline CDR1 and CDR2 sequences are MGHDK and SYGVNS. Carrying UMI labels, the TRB cDNA libraries were prepared through 5' RACE. TCRdb re-called the 5' RACE reads; every CDR3 protein appears as one record, without DNA. The sample totals some 60,000 distinct CDR3 sequences. This sample is part of a study of CXCR3-negative and CXCR3-positive naive CD8 T cells. Across the study: The TRB read total, about 130 million, broke down to about 1.5 +/- 0.3 million reads per library. The study's findings and limits: More hydrophobic TRB CDR3s were found in CXCR3-positive naive cells than in CXCR3-negative naive cells. For memory CD8+ cells diversity was much lower, but both naive subsets had comparably high diversity.

The chain combines TRBV25-1 with TRBJ2-5; the D call of TRBD2 rests on TCRdb alone, since no DNA is present to check it. The receptor was isolated from a human donor in good health. Some clones in this sample may be carry-over from other donors' samples. Material: naive CXCR3+ CD8+ T cells from blood. Subset denoted: CD45RO-CCR7+CD27+CD95- naive CD8+ T cells expressing CXCR3 (TNR3+). CDR3 region: CASSELGSSEETQYF.